This T cell receptor beta chain derives from a study of cytomegalovirus exposure and HLA in healthy donors. Primers: 60 Vbeta forward and 13 Jbeta reverse. Sequencing used immunoSEQ multiplex PCR; TCRdb keeps in-frame clones, though not all of them. In the table there are roughly 120,000 clones, around two thirds of which are singletons. Trimming cost V 5 bases and J 3 bases, with 11 bases left between them. CDR1 and CDR2 (germline): LNHDA, SQIVND (reference sequence). The CDR3 covers 14 residues. The source of this sequence is a middle-aged woman in good health and CMV-seropositive. The genes are TRBV19 and TRBJ1-5; tentative D call: TRBD1 (6 bases). Sample: PBMCs. The CDR3 loop reads CASSVRDTNQPQHF. DNA for the CDR3: TGTGCCAGTAGTGTCCGGGACACCAATCAGCCCCAGCATTTT.